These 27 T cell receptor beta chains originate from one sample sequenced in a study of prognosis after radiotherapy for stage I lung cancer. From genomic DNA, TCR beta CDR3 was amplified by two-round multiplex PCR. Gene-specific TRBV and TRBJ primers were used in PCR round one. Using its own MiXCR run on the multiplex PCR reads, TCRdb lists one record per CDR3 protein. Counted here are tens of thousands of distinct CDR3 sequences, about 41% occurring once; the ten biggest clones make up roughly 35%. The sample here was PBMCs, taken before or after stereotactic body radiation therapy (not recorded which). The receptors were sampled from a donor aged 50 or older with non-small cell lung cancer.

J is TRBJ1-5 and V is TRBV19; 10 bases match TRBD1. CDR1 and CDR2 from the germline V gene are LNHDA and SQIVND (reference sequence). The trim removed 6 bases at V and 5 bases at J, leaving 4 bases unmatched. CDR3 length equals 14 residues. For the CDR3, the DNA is TGTGCCAGTAGGGACAGGGGGGGGGATCAGCCCCAGCATTTT. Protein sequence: CASRDRGGDQPQHF.

As DNA, the CDR3 is TGCAGCATAAGGACAGGGGAGGACGGCTACACCTTC. Encoded protein: CSIRTGEDGYTF. The V call is TRBV29-1, the J call TRBJ1-2; 9 bases are shared with TRBD1. The CDR3 is 12 amino acids. The germline V gene has CDR1 SQVTM and CDR2 ANQGSEA. Trimming took 8 bases from V and 8 from J; bases not matched to a gene: 9.

The CDR3 protein is CASSYRRGSACGELFF. In DNA, the CDR3 is TGTGCCAGCAGTTACAGGCGGGGTAGCGCCTGTGGTGAGCTGTTTTTT. The chain recombines TRBV6-5 with TRBJ2-2; weak D call: TRBD2 (6 bases). From germline, CDR1 is MNHEY and CDR2 SVGAGI. V was pared by 2 bases and J by 11 bases, with 21 bases between. This CDR3 has 16 residues.

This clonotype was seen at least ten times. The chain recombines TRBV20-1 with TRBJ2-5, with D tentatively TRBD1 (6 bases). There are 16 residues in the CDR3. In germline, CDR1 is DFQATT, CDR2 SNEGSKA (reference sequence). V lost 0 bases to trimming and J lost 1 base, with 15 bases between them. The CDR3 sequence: CSARDSRGRGQETQYF. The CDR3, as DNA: TGCAGTGCTAGAGATAGTCGCGGCAGGGGCCAAGAGACCCAGTACTTC.

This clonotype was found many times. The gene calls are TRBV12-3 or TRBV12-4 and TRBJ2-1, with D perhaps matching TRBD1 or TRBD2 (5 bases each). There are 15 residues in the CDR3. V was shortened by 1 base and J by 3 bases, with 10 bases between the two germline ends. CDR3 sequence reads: CASSLGGVFYNEQFF. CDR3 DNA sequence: TGTGCCAGCAGTTTAGGAGGGGTCTTCTACAATGAGCAGTTCTTC.

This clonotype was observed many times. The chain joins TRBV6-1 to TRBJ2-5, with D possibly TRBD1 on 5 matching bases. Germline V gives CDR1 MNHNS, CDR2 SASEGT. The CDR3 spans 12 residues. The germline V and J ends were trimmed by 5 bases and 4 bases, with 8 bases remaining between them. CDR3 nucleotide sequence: TGTGCCAGCAGTACCGACAGAGAGACCCAGTACTTC. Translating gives CASSTDRETQYF.

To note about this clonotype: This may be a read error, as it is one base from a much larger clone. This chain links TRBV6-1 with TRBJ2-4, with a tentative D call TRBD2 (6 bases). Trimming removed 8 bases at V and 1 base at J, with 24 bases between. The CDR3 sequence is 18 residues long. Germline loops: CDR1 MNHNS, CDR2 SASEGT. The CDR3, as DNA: TGTGCCAGCGAGGAACCGGGACTCCTGGTATCGGCCAAAAACATTCAGTACTTC. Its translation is CASEEPGLLVSAKNIQYF.

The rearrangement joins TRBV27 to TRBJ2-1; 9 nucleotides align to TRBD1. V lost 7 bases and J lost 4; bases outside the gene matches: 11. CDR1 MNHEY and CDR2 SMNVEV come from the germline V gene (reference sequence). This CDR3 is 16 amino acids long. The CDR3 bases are TGTGCCAGCAATATACAGGGGGCTAAGCTTTACAATGAGCAGTTCTTC. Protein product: CASNIQGAKLYNEQFF.

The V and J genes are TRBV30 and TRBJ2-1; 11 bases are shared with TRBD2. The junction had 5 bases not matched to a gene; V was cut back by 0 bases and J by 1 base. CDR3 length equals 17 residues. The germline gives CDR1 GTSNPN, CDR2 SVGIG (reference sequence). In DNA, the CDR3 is TGTGCCTGGAGTGTTTTAGCGGGAGGGGTTTCCTACAATGAGCAGTTCTTC. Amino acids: CAWSVLAGGVSYNEQFF.

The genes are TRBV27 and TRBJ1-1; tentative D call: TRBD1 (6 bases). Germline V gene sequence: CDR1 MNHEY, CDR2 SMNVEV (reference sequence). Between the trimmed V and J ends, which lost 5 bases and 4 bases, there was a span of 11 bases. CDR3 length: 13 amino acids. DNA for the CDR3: TGTGCCAGCAGTACAGGGTTAGTCACTGAAGCTTTCTTT. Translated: CASSTGLVTEAFF.

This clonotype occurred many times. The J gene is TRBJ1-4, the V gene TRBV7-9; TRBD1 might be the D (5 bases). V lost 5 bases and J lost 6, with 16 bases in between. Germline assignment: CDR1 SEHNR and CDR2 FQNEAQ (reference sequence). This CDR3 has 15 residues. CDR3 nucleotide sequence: TGTGCCAGCAGCCCCTCCCAGGGTGGGGATGAAAAACTGTTTTTT. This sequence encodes CASSPSQGGDEKLFF. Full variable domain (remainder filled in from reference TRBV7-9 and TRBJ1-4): DTGVSQNPRHKITKRGQNVTFRCDPISEHNRLYWYRQTLGQGPEFLTYFQNEAQLEKSRLLSDRFSAERPKGSFSTLEIQRTEQGDSAMYLCASSPSQGGDEKLFFGSGTQLSVL.

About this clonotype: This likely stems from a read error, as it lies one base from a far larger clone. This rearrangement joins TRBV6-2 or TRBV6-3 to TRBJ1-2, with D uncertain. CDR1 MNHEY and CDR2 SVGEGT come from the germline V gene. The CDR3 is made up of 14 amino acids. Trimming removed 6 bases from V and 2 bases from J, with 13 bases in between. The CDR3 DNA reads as TGTGCCAGCAGCCTCTACAAGGCAAACTATGGCTACACCTTC. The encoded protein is CASSLYKANYGYTF.

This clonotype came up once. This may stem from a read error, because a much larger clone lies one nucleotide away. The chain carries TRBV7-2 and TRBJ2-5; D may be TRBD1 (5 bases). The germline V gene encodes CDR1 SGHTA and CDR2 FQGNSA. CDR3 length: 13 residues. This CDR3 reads CASSRQTSETKYF. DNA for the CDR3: TGTGCCAGCAGCCGACAGACCTCTGAGACCAAGTACTTC.

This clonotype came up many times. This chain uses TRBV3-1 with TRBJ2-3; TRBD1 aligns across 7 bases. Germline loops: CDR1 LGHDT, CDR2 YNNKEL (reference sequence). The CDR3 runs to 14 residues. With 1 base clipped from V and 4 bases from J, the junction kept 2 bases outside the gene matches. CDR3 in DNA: TGTGCCAGCAGCCAAGCCGGGACAGCAGATACGCAGTATTTT. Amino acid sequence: CASSQAGTADTQYF.

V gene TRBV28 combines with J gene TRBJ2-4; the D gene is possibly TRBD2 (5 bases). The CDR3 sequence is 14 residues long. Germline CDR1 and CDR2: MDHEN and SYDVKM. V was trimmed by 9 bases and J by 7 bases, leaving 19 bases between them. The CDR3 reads CASGFGGSGNIQYF. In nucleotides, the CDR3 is TGTGCCAGTGGGTTTGGAGGCAGTGGCAACATTCAGTACTTC.

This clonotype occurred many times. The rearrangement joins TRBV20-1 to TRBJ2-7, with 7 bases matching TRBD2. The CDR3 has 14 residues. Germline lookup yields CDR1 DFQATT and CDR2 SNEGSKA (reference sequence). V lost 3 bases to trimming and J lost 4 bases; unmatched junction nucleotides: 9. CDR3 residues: CSASGAGVLYEQYF. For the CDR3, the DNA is TGCAGTGCTAGCGGTGCGGGGGTCCTTTACGAGCAGTACTTC.

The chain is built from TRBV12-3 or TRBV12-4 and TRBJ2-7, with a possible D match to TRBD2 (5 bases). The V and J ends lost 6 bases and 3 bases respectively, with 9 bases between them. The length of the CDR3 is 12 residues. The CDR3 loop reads CASSPGDYEQYF. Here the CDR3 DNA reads TGTGCCAGCAGCCCCGGGGACTACGAGCAGTACTTC.

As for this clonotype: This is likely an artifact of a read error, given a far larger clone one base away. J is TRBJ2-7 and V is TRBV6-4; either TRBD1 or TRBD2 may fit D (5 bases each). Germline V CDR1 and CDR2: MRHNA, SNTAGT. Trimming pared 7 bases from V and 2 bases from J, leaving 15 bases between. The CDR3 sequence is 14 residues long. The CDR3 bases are TGTGCCAGCAAATGGAGAGGGGTAACCTACGAGCAGTACTTC. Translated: CASKWRGVTYEQYF.

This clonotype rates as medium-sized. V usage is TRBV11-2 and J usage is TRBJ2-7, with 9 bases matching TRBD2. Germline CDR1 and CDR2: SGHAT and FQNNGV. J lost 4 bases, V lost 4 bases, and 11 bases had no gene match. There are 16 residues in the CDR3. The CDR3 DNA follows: TGTGCCAGCAGCTCGGACAGTTCTAGCGGGGTTTACGAGCAGTACTTC. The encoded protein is CASSSDSSSGVYEQYF.

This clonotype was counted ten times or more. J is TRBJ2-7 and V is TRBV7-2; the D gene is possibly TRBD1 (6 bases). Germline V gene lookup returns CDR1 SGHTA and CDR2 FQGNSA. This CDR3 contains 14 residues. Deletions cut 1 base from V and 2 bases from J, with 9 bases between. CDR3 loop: CASSLGTATYEQYF. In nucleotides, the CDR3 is TGTGCCAGCAGCTTAGGGACAGCCACCTACGAGCAGTACTTC.

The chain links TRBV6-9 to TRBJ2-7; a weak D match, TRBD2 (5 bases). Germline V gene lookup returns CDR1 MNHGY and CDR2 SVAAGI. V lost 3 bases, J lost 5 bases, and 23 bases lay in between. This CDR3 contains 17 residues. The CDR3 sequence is CASSYLQTRGIANEQYF. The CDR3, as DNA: TGTGCCAGCAGTTACTTGCAAACTAGAGGGATAGCGAACGAGCAGTACTTC.

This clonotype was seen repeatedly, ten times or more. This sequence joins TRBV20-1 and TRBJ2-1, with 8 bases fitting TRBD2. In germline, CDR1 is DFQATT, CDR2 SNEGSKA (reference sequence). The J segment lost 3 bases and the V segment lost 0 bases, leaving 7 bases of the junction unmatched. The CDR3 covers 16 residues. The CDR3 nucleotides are TGCAGTGCTAGAGAGTCAACTAGCGGACTCTACAATGAGCAGTTCTTC. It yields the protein CSARESTSGLYNEQFF.

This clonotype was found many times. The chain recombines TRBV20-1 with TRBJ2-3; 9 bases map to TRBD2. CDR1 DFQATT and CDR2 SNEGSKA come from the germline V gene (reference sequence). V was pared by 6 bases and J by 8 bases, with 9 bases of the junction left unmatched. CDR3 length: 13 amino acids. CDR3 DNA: TGCAGTGCCTGGCGGGAGGGCCGCTCTACGCAGTATTTT. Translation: CSAWREGRSTQYF.

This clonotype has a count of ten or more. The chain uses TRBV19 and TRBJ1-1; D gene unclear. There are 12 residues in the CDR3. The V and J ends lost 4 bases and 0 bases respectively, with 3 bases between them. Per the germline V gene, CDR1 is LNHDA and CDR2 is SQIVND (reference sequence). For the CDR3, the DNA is TGTGCCAGTAGTACAGTGAACACTGAAGCTTTCTTT. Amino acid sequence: CASSTVNTEAFF.

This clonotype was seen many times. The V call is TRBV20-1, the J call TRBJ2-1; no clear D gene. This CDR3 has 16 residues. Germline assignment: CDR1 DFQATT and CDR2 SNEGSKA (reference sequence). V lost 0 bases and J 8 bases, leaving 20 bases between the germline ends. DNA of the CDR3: TGCAGTGCTAGAGATTACACGGGCCTGATGTTGGATGAGCAGTTCTTC. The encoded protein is CSARDYTGLMLDEQFF.

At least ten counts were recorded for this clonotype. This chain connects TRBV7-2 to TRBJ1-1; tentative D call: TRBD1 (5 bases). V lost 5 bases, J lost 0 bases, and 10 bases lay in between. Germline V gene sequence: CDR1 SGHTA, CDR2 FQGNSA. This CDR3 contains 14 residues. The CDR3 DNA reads TGTGCCAGCAGCCCGGGACGGTTGAACACTGAAGCTTTCTTT. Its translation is CASSPGRLNTEAFF. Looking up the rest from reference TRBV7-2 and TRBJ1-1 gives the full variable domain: GAGVSQSPSNKVTEKGKDVELRCDPISGHTALYWYRQSLGQGLEFLIYFQGNSAPDKSGLPSDRFSAERTGGSVSTLTIQRTQQEDSAVYLCASSPGRLNTEAFFGQGTRLTVV.

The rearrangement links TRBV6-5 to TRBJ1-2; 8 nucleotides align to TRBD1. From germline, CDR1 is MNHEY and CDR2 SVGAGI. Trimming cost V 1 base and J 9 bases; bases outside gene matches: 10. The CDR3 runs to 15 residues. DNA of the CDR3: TGTGCCAGCAGTTACTACTTTCTGGACAGGGCTAGCTACACCTTC. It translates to CASSYYFLDRASYTF.